Listed below are T cell receptor beta chains from one sample, sequenced in a study of cytomegalovirus exposure and HLA in healthy donors. Here immunoSEQ multiplex PCR was the method, and the copy in TCRdb shows in-frame clones only, minus some. The data hold roughly 33,000 clones, with 80% observed a single time. Sequenced sample: PBMCs. The receptor set was obtained from a male donor in good health and CMV-seronegative. CDR3s include the opening cysteine and the closing phenylalanine or tryptophan.

J gene | V gene | CDR3 protein
TRBJ2-1 | TRBV4-3 | CASSQDRGTGGDEQFF
TRBJ2-1 | TRBV7-9 | CASSAGTGLYNEQFF
TRBJ1-6 | TRBV28 | CASSPPPYIDSPLHF
TRBJ1-1 | TRBV27 | CASSPRGNTEAFF
TRBJ2-3 | TRBV29-1 | CSSRDSSTDTQYF
TRBJ2-1 | TRBV6-5 | CASSYRAGSYNEQFF
TRBJ1-5 | TRBV28 | CASRAANQPQHF
TRBJ2-7 | TRBV27 | CASSTPGQGSFRRYF
TRBJ2-3 | TRBV5-8 | CASSSLGGPRWYTQYF
TRBJ2-7 | TRBV2 | CASSDRVWQYF
TRBJ2-4 | TRBV19 | CASSRQVQNIQYF
TRBJ1-2 | TRBV19 | CASSRQGGHYGYTF
TRBJ1-5 | TRBV28 | CASSFDRLSNQPQHF
TRBJ2-7 | TRBV29-1 | CSGTVSYEQYF
. | TRBV5-1 | CASSLSVGYEQYF
TRBJ2-7 | TRBV30 | CAWSTQGNEQYF
TRBJ1-6 | TRBV27 | CASGHRGEDNSPLHF
TRBJ1-1 | TRBV18 | CASSGTGGTEAFF
TRBJ2-1 | TRBV19 | CASSTGLAGSSYNEQFF
TRBJ2-4 | TRBV9 | CASSVGQEAKNIQYF
TRBJ2-1 | TRBV5-1 | CASSLVGQGRQFF
TRBJ2-7 | TRBV4-1 | CASSARKGQLNSYEQYF
TRBJ1-1 | TRBV2 | CAGYTGSEAFF
TRBJ2-5 | TRBV7-8 | CASRPLAGPLQETQYF
TRBJ2-7 | TRBV7-9 | CASSEGLSYEQYF
TRBJ1-1 | TRBV30 | CAWSVRRGLNTEAFF